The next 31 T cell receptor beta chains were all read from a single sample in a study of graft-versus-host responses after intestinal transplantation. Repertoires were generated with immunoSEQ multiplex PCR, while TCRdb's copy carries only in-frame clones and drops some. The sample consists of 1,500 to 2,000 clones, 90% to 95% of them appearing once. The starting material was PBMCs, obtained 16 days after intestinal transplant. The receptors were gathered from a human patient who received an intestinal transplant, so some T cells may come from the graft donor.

CDR3 DNA sequence: TGTGCCAGCAGCTACACAGGAGGAGGGTATGGCTACACCTTC. It specifies CASSYTGGGYGYTF. J is TRBJ1-2 and V is TRBV6-5; possibly TRBD1 for D (5 bases). The CDR3 consists of 14 residues. Germline values: CDR1 MNHEY, CDR2 SVGAGI. V lost 6 bases and J lost 5, with 16 bases in between.

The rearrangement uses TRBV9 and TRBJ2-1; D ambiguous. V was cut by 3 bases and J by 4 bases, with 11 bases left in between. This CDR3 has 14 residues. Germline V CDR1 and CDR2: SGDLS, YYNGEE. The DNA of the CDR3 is TGTGCCAGCAGCGCACACTGGAATTACAATGAGCAGTTCTTC. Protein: CASSAHWNYNEQFF.

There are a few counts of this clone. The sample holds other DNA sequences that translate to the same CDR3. CDR3 protein: CASSVGGGANQPQHF. The DNA for the CDR3 is TGTGCCAGCAGCGTTGGGGGGGGAGCCAATCAGCCCCAGCATTTT. The J gene is TRBJ1-5, the V gene TRBV9; a weak D match, TRBD1 (5 bases). The CDR3 covers 15 residues. V shed 2 bases and J shed 3 bases, with 12 bases lying between them. CDR1 is SGDLS, CDR2 YYNGEE, per germline.

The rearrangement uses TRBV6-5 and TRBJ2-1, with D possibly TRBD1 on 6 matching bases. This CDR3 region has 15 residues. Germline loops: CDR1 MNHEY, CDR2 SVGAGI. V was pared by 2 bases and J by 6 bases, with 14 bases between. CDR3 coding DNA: TGTGCCAGCAGTTACCCCAGGGGTACCCTCAATGAGCAGTTCTTC. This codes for CASSYPRGTLNEQFF.

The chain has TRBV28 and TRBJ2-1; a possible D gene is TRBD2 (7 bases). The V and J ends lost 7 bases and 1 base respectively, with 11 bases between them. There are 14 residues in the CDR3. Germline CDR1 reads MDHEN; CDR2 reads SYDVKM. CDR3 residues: CASKGGKSYNEQFF. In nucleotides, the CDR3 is TGTGCCAGCAAGGGGGGGAAATCCTACAATGAGCAGTTCTTC.

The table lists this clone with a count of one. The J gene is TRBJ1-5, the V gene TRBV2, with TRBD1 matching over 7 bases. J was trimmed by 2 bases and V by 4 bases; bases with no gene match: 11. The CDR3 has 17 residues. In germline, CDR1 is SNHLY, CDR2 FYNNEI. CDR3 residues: CASSVLADRDGNQPQHF. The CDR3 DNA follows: TGTGCCAGCAGTGTCCTTGCCGACAGGGATGGCAATCAGCCCCAGCATTTT. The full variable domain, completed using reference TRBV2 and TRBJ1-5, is EPEVTQTPSHQVTQMGQEVILRCVPISNHLYFYWYRQILGQKVEFLVSFYNNEISEKSEIFDDQFSVERPDGSNFTLKIRSTKLEDSAMYFCASSVLADRDGNQPQHFGDGTRLSIL.

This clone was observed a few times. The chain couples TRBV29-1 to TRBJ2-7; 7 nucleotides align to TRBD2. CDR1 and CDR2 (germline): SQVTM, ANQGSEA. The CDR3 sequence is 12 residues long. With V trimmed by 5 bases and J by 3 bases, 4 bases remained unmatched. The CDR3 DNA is TGCAGCGTTTGGGGAGGGAACTACGAGCAGTACTTC. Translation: CSVWGGNYEQYF.

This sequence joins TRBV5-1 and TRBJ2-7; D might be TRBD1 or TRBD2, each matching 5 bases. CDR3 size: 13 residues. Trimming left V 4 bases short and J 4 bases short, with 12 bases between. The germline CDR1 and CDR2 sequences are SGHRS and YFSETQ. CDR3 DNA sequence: TGCGCCAGCAGCCCGGGACCCGGTTACGAGCAGTACTTC. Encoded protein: CASSPGPGYEQYF. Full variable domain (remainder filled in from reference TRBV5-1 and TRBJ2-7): KAGVTQTPRYLIKTRGQQVTLSCSPISGHRSVSWYQQTPGQGLQFLFEYFSETQRNKGNFPGRFSGRQFSNSRSEMNVSTLELGDSALYLCASSPGPGYEQYFGPGTRLTVT.

CDR3 loop: CSVEDPTTYNEQFF. In DNA, the CDR3 is TGCAGCGTTGAAGACCCCACGACCTACAATGAGCAGTTCTTC. The chain recombines TRBV29-1 with TRBJ2-1; no clear D. The V end was cut by 0 bases, the J end by 2 bases, with 8 bases between. The CDR3 covers 14 residues. Per the germline V gene, CDR1 is SQVTM and CDR2 is ANQGSEA.

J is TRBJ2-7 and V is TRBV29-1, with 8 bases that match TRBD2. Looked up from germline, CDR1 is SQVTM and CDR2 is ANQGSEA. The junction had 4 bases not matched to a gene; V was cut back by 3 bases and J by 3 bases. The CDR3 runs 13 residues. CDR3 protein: CSVEGLGFYEQYF. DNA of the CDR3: TGCAGCGTTGAGGGACTAGGGTTCTACGAGCAGTACTTC.

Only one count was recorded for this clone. The CDR3 protein is CASKKGRKITQYF. In nucleotides, the CDR3 is TGCGCCAGCAAGAAAGGACGGAAGATTACCCAGTACTTC. J is TRBJ2-5 and V is TRBV5-1; no clear D. This CDR3 region has 13 residues. V dropped 6 bases and J dropped 8 bases, with 17 bases sitting between them. The germline V gene encodes CDR1 SGHRS and CDR2 YFSETQ.

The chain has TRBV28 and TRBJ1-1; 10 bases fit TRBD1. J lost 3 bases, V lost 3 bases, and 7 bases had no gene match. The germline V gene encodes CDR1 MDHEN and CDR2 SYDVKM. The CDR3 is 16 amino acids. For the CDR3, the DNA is TGTGCCAGCAGTTTCCGCGGGACAGGGGTGGACACTGAAGCTTTCTTT. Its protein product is CASSFRGTGVDTEAFF.

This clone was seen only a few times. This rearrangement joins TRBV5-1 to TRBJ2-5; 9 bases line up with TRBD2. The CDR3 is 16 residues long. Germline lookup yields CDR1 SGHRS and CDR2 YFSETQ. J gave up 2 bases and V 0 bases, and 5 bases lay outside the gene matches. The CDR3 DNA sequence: TGCGCCAGCAGCTTGGACCCCCTAGCGGGGCAAGAGACCCAGTACTTC. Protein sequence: CASSLDPLAGQETQYF. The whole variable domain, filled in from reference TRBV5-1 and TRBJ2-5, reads KAGVTQTPRYLIKTRGQQVTLSCSPISGHRSVSWYQQTPGQGLQFLFEYFSETQRNKGNFPGRFSGRQFSNSRSEMNVSTLELGDSALYLCASSLDPLAGQETQYFGPGTRLLVL.

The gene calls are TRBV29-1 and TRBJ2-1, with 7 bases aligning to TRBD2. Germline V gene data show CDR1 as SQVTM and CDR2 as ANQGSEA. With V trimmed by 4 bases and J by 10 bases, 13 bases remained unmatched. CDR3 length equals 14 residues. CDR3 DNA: TGCAGCGTTGCGAGACTAGCTGGCTTAGGGGAGCAGTTCTTC. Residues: CSVARLAGLGEQFF.

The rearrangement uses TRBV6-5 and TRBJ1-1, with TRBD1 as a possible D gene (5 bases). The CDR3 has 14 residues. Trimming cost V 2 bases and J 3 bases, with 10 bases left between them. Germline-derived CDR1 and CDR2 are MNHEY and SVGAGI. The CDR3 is CASSYGGGYTEAFF. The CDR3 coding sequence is TGTGCCAGCAGTTACGGGGGGGGATACACTGAAGCTTTCTTT.

CDR3: CASNPIGTISPYEQYF. The CDR3 DNA sequence: TGTGCCAGCAACCCCATAGGGACAATCAGCCCTTACGAGCAGTACTTC. This rearrangement joins TRBV7-2 to TRBJ2-7; a weak D match, TRBD1 (6 bases). CDR3 size: 16 residues. V lost 7 bases and J lost 4, with 23 bases in between. CDR1 SGHTA and CDR2 FQGNSA come from the germline V gene.

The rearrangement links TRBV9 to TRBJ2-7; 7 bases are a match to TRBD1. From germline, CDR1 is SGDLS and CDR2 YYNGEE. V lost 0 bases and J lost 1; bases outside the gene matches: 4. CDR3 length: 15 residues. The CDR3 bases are TGTGCCAGCAGCGTAGATTTGGGACAGTCCTACGAGCAGTACTTC. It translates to CASSVDLGQSYEQYF.

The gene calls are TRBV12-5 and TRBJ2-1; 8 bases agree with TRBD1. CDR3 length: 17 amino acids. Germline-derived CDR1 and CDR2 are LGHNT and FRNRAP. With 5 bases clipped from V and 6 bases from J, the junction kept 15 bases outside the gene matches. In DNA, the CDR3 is TGTGCTAGTGGTCCAACGAGGACAGGGAAAATTTTCAATGAGCAGTTCTTC. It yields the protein CASGPTRTGKIFNEQFF.

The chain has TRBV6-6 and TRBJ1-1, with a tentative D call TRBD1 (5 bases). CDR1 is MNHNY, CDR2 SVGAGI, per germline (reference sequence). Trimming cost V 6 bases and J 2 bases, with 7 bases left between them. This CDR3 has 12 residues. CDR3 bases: TGTGCCAGCAGCCGGGACAACACTGAAGCTTTCTTT. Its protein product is CASSRDNTEAFF.

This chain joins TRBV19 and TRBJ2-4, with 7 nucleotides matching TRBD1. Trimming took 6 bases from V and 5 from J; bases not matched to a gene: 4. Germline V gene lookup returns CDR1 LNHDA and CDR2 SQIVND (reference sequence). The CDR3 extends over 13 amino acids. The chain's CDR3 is CASRDRAQNIQYF. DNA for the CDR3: TGTGCCAGTAGAGACAGGGCTCAAAACATTCAGTACTTC. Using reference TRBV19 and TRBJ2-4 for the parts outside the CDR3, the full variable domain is DGGITQSPKYLFRKEGQNVTLSCEQNLNHDAMYWYRQDPGQGLRLIYYSQIVNDFQKGDIAEGYSVSREKKESFPLTVTSAQKNPTAFYLCASRDRAQNIQYFGAGTRLSVL.

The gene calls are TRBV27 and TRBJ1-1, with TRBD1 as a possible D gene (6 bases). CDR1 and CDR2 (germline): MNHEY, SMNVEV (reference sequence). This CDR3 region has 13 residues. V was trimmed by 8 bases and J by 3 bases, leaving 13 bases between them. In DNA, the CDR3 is TGTGCCAGCGGGGGGCTTGAGGACACTGAAGCTTTCTTT. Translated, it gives CASGGLEDTEAFF.

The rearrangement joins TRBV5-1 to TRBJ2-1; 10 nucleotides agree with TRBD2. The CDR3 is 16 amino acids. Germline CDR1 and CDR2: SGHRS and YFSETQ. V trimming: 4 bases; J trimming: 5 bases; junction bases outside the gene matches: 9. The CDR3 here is CASSLVGTSENNEQFF. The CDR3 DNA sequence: TGCGCCAGCAGCCTTGTGGGGACTAGCGAGAACAATGAGCAGTTCTTC.

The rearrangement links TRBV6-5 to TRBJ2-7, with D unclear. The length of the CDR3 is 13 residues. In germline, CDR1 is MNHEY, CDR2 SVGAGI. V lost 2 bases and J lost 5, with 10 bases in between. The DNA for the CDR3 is TGTGCCAGCAGTTACACGGCAGGTGACGAGCAGTACTTC. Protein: CASSYTAGDEQYF.

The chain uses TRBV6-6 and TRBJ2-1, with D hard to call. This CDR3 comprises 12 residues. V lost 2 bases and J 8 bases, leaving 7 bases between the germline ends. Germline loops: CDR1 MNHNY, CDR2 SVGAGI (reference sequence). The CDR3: CASSYGNDEQFF. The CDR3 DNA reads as TGTGCCAGCAGTTACGGGAACGATGAGCAGTTCTTC.

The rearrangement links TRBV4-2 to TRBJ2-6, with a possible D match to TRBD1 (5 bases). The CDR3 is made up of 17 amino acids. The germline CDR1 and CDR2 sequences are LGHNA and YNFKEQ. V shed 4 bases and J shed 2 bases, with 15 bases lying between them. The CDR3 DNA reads TGTGCCAGCAGCCCTAATCCCAGGGAAACTGGGGCCAACGTCCTGACTTTC. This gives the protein CASSPNPRETGANVLTF.

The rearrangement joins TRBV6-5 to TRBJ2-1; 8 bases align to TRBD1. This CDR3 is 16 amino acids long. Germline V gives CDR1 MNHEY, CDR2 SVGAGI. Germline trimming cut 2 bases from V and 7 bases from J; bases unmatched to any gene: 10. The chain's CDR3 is CASSYTGTGGGNEQFF. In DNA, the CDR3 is TGTGCCAGCAGTTACACCGGGACAGGTGGGGGGAATGAGCAGTTCTTC.

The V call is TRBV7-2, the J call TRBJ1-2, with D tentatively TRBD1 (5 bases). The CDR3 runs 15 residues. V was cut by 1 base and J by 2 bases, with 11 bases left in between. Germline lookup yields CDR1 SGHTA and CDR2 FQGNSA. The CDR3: CASSLGDGRNYGYTF. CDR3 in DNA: TGTGCCAGCAGCTTAGGGGACGGTCGAAACTATGGCTACACCTTC.

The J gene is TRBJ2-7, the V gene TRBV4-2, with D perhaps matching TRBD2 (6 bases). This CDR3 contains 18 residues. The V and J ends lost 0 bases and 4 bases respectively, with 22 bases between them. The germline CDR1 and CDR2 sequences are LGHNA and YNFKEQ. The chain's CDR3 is CASSQDFLWEVGSYEQYF. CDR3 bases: TGTGCCAGCAGCCAAGATTTTTTGTGGGAGGTTGGTTCGTACGAGCAGTACTTC.

The CDR3 spells CASSQDIGRTYEQYF. DNA for the CDR3: TGCGCCAGCAGCCAAGATATCGGCAGAACCTACGAGCAGTACTTC. This chain connects TRBV4-1 to TRBJ2-7, with no clear D. V lost 0 bases and J lost 2, with 11 bases in between. In germline, CDR1 is MGHRA, CDR2 YSYEKL. The CDR3 spans 15 residues.

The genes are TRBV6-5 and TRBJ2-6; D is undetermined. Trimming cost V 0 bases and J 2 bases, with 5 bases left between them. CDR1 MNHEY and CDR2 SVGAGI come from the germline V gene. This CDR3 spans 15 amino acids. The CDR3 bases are TGTGCCAGCAGTTACTCAGAGACTGGGGCCAACGTCCTGACTTTC. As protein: CASSYSETGANVLTF.

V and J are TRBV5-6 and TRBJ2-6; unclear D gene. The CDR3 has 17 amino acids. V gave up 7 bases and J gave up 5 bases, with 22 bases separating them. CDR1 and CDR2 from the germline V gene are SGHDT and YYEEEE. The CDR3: CASAGLKSQSRANVLTF. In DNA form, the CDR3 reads TGTGCCAGCGCAGGTCTCAAGTCACAAAGTCGGGCCAACGTCCTGACTTTC. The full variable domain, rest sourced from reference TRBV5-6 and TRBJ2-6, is DAGVTQSPTHLIKTRGQQVTLRCSPKSGHDTVSWYQQALGQGPQFIFQYYEEEERQRGNFPDRFSGHQFPNYSSELNVNALLLGDSALYLCASAGLKSQSRANVLTFGAGSRLTVL.